This TCR beta chain was obtained from a study of spatial heterogeneity in lung cancer. For the study at large: Available follow-up PBMC samples, collected a median of around 23 months post-resection, were sequenced.

Every TCR cDNA molecule bore its own unique molecular identifier. TCRdb reanalysed the 5' RACE reads using MiXCR and keeps one entry per CDR3 protein. This sample has 110,000 or so distinct CDR3 sequences, with 11% found just once. The germline V gene encodes CDR1 SGHRS and CDR2 YFSETQ. V lost 5 bases, J lost 5 bases, and 8 bases stayed unmatched. This CDR3 is built from 15 residues. Time point described: blood at routine non-recurrence follow-up after resection. Frozen PBMC, nontumor lung or tumor provided whole RNA, which was sequenced unsorted. The sample in question was PBMCs, obtained at follow-up. This sequence joins TRBV5-1 and TRBJ2-2; 8 nucleotides match TRBD1. The clonotype was recovered from a female donor with early-stage non-small cell lung cancer. The chain's CDR3 is CASRRDRGGTGELFF. The CDR3 nucleotides read TGCGCCAGCAGACGAGACAGGGGAGGAACCGGGGAGCTGTTTTTT.